This T cell receptor (beta chain) was captured in a study of identical twins. Study-wide results and caveats: In drawing conclusions, the study used cross-sectional statistical analysis and did not follow the same donors.

Turning to this clonotype: Its specificity is unknown.

TCRdb re-derived calls from the 5' RACE reads in MiXCR, one entry per CDR3 protein. The data show roughly 1.6 million distinct CDR3 sequences, about 30% seen once. V gave up 4 bases and J gave up 4 bases; unmatched junction bases: 6. The CDR3 has 16 amino acids. From germline, CDR1 is MGHRA and CDR2 YSYEKL. The gene calls are TRBV4-1 and TRBJ1-5; 11 bases are shared with TRBD1. The origin of this receptor is a newborn girl in good health. The material sequenced was cord blood. CDR3 region: CASSPGDRGKNQPQHF. The CDR3 region has the DNA TGCGCCAGCAGCCCTGGGGACAGGGGGAAAAATCAGCCCCAGCATTTT.